The clone carrying this T cell receptor (beta chain) was seen more than once but under ten times. V was trimmed by 4 bases and J by 6 bases, leaving 7 bases between them. CDR3 length: 12 residues. Germline assignment: CDR1 SGHRS and CDR2 YFSETQ. Primers for the PCR totalled 60 Vbeta and 13 Jbeta. Assay: immunoSEQ multiplex PCR; the TCRdb copy retains only in-frame clones and omits some. The top ten hold under 4% of the sample, which has roughly 100,000 clones, roughly four fifths seen once. The data were obtained in a study of cytomegalovirus exposure and HLA in healthy donors. The chain recombines TRBV5-1 with TRBJ1-4, with D unresolved. Sequenced sample: PBMCs. The source of this sequence is a female donor in good health and CMV-seropositive. CDR3 bases: TGCGCCAGCAGCCCCGGGGATGAAAAACTGTTTTTT. It encodes CASSPGDEKLFF.